This entry lists 17 T cell receptor beta chains sequenced from one sample in a study of T cell repertoires in cytomegalovirus infection. TCRdb reprocessed the reads with MiXCR, giving one entry per CDR3 protein. The sample records a few hundred thousand distinct CDR3 sequences, approximately 25% being singletons. Sequencing input: PBMCs. These TCRs come from a human donor in good health (CMV status not recorded). Some clones in this sample may be carry-over from other donors' samples.

This clonotype was observed a handful of times. The chain joins TRBV5-6 to TRBJ1-2, with D possibly matching TRBD1 (6 bases). The V end was cut by 3 bases, the J end by 4 bases, with 16 bases between. Looked up from germline, CDR1 is SGHDT and CDR2 is YYEEEE. This CDR3 contains 15 residues. CDR3: CASSYPTGIAYGYTF. The CDR3 coding sequence is TGTGCCAGCAGCTACCCCACAGGGATTGCCTATGGCTACACCTTC.

The rearrangement links TRBV6-2 or TRBV6-3 to TRBJ2-7; D is undetermined. V was clipped by 3 bases and J by 6 bases, with 12 bases between them. The CDR3 has 13 amino acids. CDR1 and CDR2 from the germline V gene are MNHEY and SVGEGT. The CDR3 is CASSYIYGSEQYV. The CDR3 DNA reads TGTGCCAGCAGTTATATCTACGGCTCCGAGCAGTACGTC.

This chain connects TRBV7-6 to TRBJ2-2; D possibly corresponds to TRBD2 (7 bases). The germline gives CDR1 SGHVS, CDR2 FNYEAQ. Trimming shortened V by 10 bases and J by 2 bases, and 17 bases separated the two germline ends. There are 15 residues in the CDR3. DNA of the CDR3: TGTGCCACCGGGGGCGGGAGCGGAAACACCGGGGAGCTGTTTTTT. Its translation is CATGGGSGNTGELFF. Full variable domain (missing parts from reference TRBV7-6 and TRBJ2-2): GAGVSQSPRYKVTKRGQDVALRCDPISGHVSLYWYRQALGQGPEFLTYFNYEAQQDKSGLPNDRFSAERPEGSISTLTIQRTEQRDSAMYRCATGGGSGNTGELFFGEGSRLTVL.

This clonotype has only a few counts. The rearrangement links TRBV7-2 to TRBJ2-5; 12 nucleotides align to TRBD1. V trimming: 5 bases; J trimming: 9 bases; junction bases outside the gene matches: 7. Germline-derived CDR1 and CDR2 are SGHTA and FQGNSA. There are 14 residues in the CDR3. Here the CDR3 reads CASSPWGQGAPQYF. CDR3 nucleotides: TGTGCCAGCAGCCCATGGGGACAGGGGGCTCCCCAGTACTTC. The full variable domain, rest sourced from reference TRBV7-2 and TRBJ2-5, is GAGVSQSPSNKVTEKGKDVELRCDPISGHTALYWYRQSLGQGLEFLIYFQGNSAPDKSGLPSDRFSAERTGGSVSTLTIQRTQQEDSAVYLCASSPWGQGAPQYFGPGTRLLVL.

This clonotype was picked up one time. The rearrangement joins TRBV10-3 to TRBJ2-2, with TRBD2 matching 7 bases. Looked up from germline, CDR1 is ENHRY and CDR2 is SYGVKD. There are 15 residues in the CDR3. J lost 4 bases, V lost 6 bases, and 8 bases had no gene match. The CDR3 protein is CAISAQRDLTGELFF. Here the CDR3 DNA reads TGTGCCATCAGCGCCCAGCGGGACCTCACCGGGGAGCTGTTTTTT.

V usage is TRBV6-2 or TRBV6-3 and J usage is TRBJ2-6; no clear D. The V gene's germline CDR1 is MNHEY and CDR2 SVGEGT. The CDR3 runs to 14 residues. Trimming shortened V by 8 bases and J by 0 bases, and 8 bases separated the two germline ends. DNA of the CDR3: TGTGCCAGCGTGAGTTACTCTGGGGCCAACGTCCTGACTTTC. Amino acid sequence: CASVSYSGANVLTF.

The chain couples TRBV6-1 to TRBJ2-5; TRBD2 is a possible D gene (6 bases). V lost 6 bases to trimming and J lost 1 base, with 21 bases between them. This CDR3 comprises 17 residues. Germline V gives CDR1 MNHNS, CDR2 SASEGT. Here the CDR3 DNA reads TGTGCCAGCAGACTCATGGGGGGTTCTAGCCCCCAAGAGACCCAGTACTTC. Amino acids: CASRLMGGSSPQETQYF.

The sample holds a few counts of this clonotype. V gene TRBV7-9 combines with J gene TRBJ1-6; D might be TRBD1 (6 bases). The CDR3 extends over 15 amino acids. Trimming left V 4 bases short and J 9 bases short, with 16 bases between. Germline V gene data show CDR1 as SEHNR and CDR2 as FQNEAQ (reference sequence). The CDR3 loop reads CASSSTRQASSPLHF. DNA for the CDR3: TGTGCCAGCAGCTCCACCCGACAGGCGAGTTCACCCCTCCACTTT.

Comment on this clonotype: Its ends do not fully match the called genes, so a read error is possible. The chain couples TRBV14 to TRBJ1-2; D gene ambiguous. The CDR3 runs to 13 residues. Germline lookup yields CDR1 SGHDN and CDR2 FVKESK. CDR3 sequence reads: CASSQDFRTPQSF. The CDR3 DNA is TGTGCCAGCAGCCAGGACTTCCGGACGCCTCAAAGCTTC.

This clonotype occurred a few times. The V and J genes are TRBV15 and TRBJ2-3, with TRBD2 matching 7 bases. Trimming at V came to 1 base and at J to 4 bases, leaving 2 bases not matched to a gene. The CDR3 consists of 14 residues. Per the germline V gene, CDR1 is LNHNV and CDR2 is YYDKDF (reference sequence). Here the CDR3 reads CATSRVLAADTQYF. CDR3 nucleotides: TGTGCCACCAGCAGAGTGCTAGCGGCAGATACGCAGTATTTT.

This chain connects TRBV5-1 to TRBJ1-1, with 11 bases lining up with TRBD1. There are 17 residues in the CDR3. Germline V gives CDR1 SGHRS, CDR2 YFSETQ. V lost 3 bases and J lost 5; bases outside the gene matches: 12. The CDR3 DNA is TGCGCCAGCAGCTGGGCATCCGGACAGGGGGCGAGAACTGAAGCTTTCTTT. As protein: CASSWASGQGARTEAFF.

V usage is TRBV7-9 and J usage is TRBJ2-1; D not resolved. V lost 4 bases and J lost 8, with 9 bases in between. CDR1 SEHNR and CDR2 FQNEAQ come from the germline V gene (reference sequence). The CDR3 has 12 residues. The DNA for the CDR3 is TGTGCCAGCAGCTCCGTCTCGGATGAGCAGTTCTTC. Its protein product is CASSSVSDEQFF.

This clonotype has a handful of counts. The V call is TRBV10-3, the J call TRBJ1-3, with no clear D. The CDR3 extends over 17 amino acids. Per germline, CDR1 ENHRY and CDR2 SYGVKD. V was shortened by 2 bases and J by 0 bases, with 14 bases between the two germline ends. In nucleotides, the CDR3 is TGTGCCATCAGTGAGGGATCCAGACCGACCTCTGGAAACACCATATATTTT. It is translated as CAISEGSRPTSGNTIYF.

The V and J genes are TRBV15 and TRBJ2-1; D tentatively fits TRBD1 or TRBD2 (7 bases each). The V end lost 1 base, the J end lost 1 base, and 11 bases lay between the germline ends. The V gene's germline CDR1 is LNHNV and CDR2 YYDKDF (reference sequence). The CDR3 sequence is 16 residues long. The CDR3 reads CATSRVRGGSYNEQFF. The CDR3 coding sequence is TGTGCCACCAGCAGAGTCAGGGGGGGGTCCTACAATGAGCAGTTCTTC.

This clonotype was seen a few times. The chain combines TRBV6-2 or TRBV6-3 with TRBJ1-1; D possibly corresponds to TRBD1 (5 bases). The germline V gene has CDR1 MNHEY and CDR2 SVGEGT. The CDR3 contains 14 residues. Trimming took off 7 bases at V and 7 bases at J, with 19 bases between the two ends. In DNA, the CDR3 is TGTGCCAGCACCCTCCCCAGGGTGGATGGTGAAGCTTTCTTT. Protein sequence: CASTLPRVDGEAFF.

The genes are TRBV20-1 and TRBJ1-6; D might be TRBD1 (6 bases). This CDR3 spans 15 amino acids. From germline, CDR1 is DFQATT and CDR2 SNEGSKA (reference sequence). V shed 0 bases and J shed 6 bases, with 12 bases lying between them. The CDR3 sequence: CSARDQRRGNSPLHF. The CDR3 DNA reads TGCAGTGCTAGAGATCAGCGCAGGGGTAATTCACCCCTCCACTTT.

This clonotype has a handful of counts. This chain uses TRBV19 with TRBJ2-7; no firm D call. This CDR3 is 15 amino acids long. V was trimmed by 2 bases and J by 2 bases, leaving 13 bases between them. CDR1 and CDR2 from the germline V gene are LNHDA and SQIVND (reference sequence). The CDR3 DNA reads as TGTGCCAGTAGTATACCGACACAGCTACCCTACGAGCAGTACGTC. This codes for CASSIPTQLPYEQYV.